This TCR beta chain appears in the sequencing data of a study of metastatic and nonmetastatic thyroid tumors. Study overall: Both malignant and benign thyroid patients supplied peripheral blood and tumor or nodule tissue samples, across which the repertoires of these patients were then compared.

The CDR3 is 13 amino acids. The V gene lost 5 bases and the J gene lost 0 bases, with 7 bases spanning the gap. Looked up from germline, CDR1 is SEHNR and CDR2 is FQNEAQ (reference sequence). Thyroid surgery was performed in patients who had received no treatment beforehand. Study conclusions and caveats: Patients with malignant thyroid tumors reportedly had significantly higher TCR beta diversity than those with benign nodules, in blood and tumor.

TCRdb re-called the PCR reads through MiXCR. In the table there are about 15,000 clones, approximately 20% of which are singletons. The table lists this clone with many counts. The antigen remains undetermined. The gene calls are TRBV7-9 and TRBJ1-1; D not resolved. This receptor was obtained from a female donor with papillary thyroid cancer or a benign thyroid nodule (not recorded which). Some clones in this sample may be carry-over from other donors' samples. The sequenced sample consisted of tumor tissue. CDR3 sequence reads: CASSQAMNTEAFF. The CDR3 coding sequence is TGTGCCAGCAGCCAAGCAATGAACACTGAAGCTTTCTTT. Drawing the rest from reference TRBV7-9 and TRBJ1-1, the complete variable domain is DTGVSQNPRHKITKRGQNVTFRCDPISEHNRLYWYRQTLGQGPEFLTYFQNEAQLEKSRLLSDRFSAERPKGSFSTLEIQRTEQGDSAMYLCASSQAMNTEAFFGQGTRLTVV.